A single sample is the source of the 27 T cell receptor beta chains below, sequenced in a study of CD8 T cells in Susac syndrome. It was with random hexamers that about 0.45 to 1 ug RNA was reverse transcribed. TCRdb analysed the immunoSEQ multiplex PCR reads with MiXCR anew, one entry per CDR3 protein. The sample consists of roughly 300,000 distinct CDR3 sequences, approximately 84% of them appearing once. Sequencing used CD8+ T cells from PBMCs. The receptors were gathered from a human donor with multiple sclerosis.

The V call is TRBV19, the J call TRBJ2-7; 10 bases map to TRBD1. Germline V gene data show CDR1 as LNHDA and CDR2 as SQIVND (reference sequence). The CDR3 consists of 14 residues. After removal of 5 bases from V and 3 bases from J, the junction contained 4 bases not matched to a gene. In DNA form, the CDR3 reads TGTGCCAGTAGTTCCGGGACAGGGGTCTACGAGCAGTACTTC. It encodes CASSSGTGVYEQYF.

This chain links TRBV28 with TRBJ2-3; D possibly corresponds to TRBD2 (6 bases). The CDR3 is made up of 14 amino acids. V gave up 7 bases and J gave up 0 bases, with 11 bases separating them. CDR1 is MDHEN and CDR2 is SYDVKM in the germline V gene. CDR3 bases: TGTGCCAGCACGAGTACTAGCAGCACAGATACGCAGTATTTT. Its protein product is CASTSTSSTDTQYF.

This chain uses TRBV11-2 with TRBJ2-1; 9 bases are shared with TRBD2. Germline V lookup: CDR1 SGHAT, CDR2 FQNNGV. The ends lost 1 base at V and 7 bases at J; junction bases unmatched: 5. CDR3 size: 15 residues. The CDR3 protein is CASSLGGRAGNEQFF. CDR3 DNA: TGTGCCAGCAGCTTAGGCGGGAGGGCCGGTAATGAGCAGTTCTTC.

The gene calls are TRBV29-1 and TRBJ2-1; no clear D gene. The germline gives CDR1 SQVTM, CDR2 ANQGSEA. Trimming took off 3 bases at V and 10 bases at J, with 10 bases between the two ends. There are 11 residues in the CDR3. The CDR3 nucleotides read TGCAGCGTTGAGTATGTACGAGAGCAGTTCTTC. Residues: CSVEYVREQFF.

The chain combines TRBV11-2 with TRBJ2-1, with 11 bases identical to TRBD2. Trimming at V came to 1 base and at J to 4 bases, leaving 6 bases not matched to a gene. The CDR3 length is 17 residues. Germline lookup yields CDR1 SGHAT and CDR2 FQNNGV. CDR3 nucleotides: TGTGCCAGCAGCTTAGCGAGGGGGACTAGCGGTTACAATGAGCAGTTCTTC. The encoded protein is CASSLARGTSGYNEQFF. Full variable domain (remainder filled in from reference TRBV11-2 and TRBJ2-1): EAGVAQSPRYKIIEKRQSVAFWCNPISGHATLYWYQQILGQGPKLLIQFQNNGVVDDSQLPKDRFSAERLKGVDSTLKIQPAKLEDSAVYLCASSLARGTSGYNEQFFGPGTRLTVL.

V and J are TRBV7-9 and TRBJ2-5, with 8 bases matching TRBD2. The V segment lost 5 bases and the J segment 4 bases; nucleotides outside the gene matches: 18. Per germline, CDR1 SEHNR and CDR2 FQNEAQ (reference sequence). The CDR3 has 18 residues. The CDR3 here is CASSQNSGRPRQRETQYF. For the CDR3, the DNA is TGTGCCAGCAGCCAGAACAGCGGGAGACCCAGACAGAGAGAGACCCAGTACTTC.

V is TRBV30 and J is TRBJ2-3, with D tentatively TRBD2 (6 bases). Germline loops: CDR1 GTSNPN, CDR2 SVGIG (reference sequence). Deletions cut 1 base from V and 0 bases from J, with 8 bases between. This CDR3 is 14 amino acids long. Written as DNA, the CDR3 is TGTGCCTGGAGTGCCGGGACTAGCACAGATACGCAGTATTTT. Amino acid sequence: CAWSAGTSTDTQYF.

This clonotype was seen a single time. The chain links TRBV19 to TRBJ2-2; the D call may be TRBD1 or TRBD2 (5 bases each). V lost 5 bases to trimming and J lost 0 bases, with 13 bases between them. This CDR3 is 16 amino acids long. Germline loops: CDR1 LNHDA, CDR2 SQIVND (reference sequence). The CDR3 protein is CASSYAGTPNTGELFF. CDR3 DNA: TGTGCCAGTAGTTATGCCGGGACCCCGAACACCGGGGAGCTGTTTTTT.

This clonotype was observed once. CDR3 region: CASSFTSGFTDTQYF. The CDR3 region has the DNA TGTGCCAGCAGTTTTACTAGCGGGTTCACAGATACGCAGTATTTT. The chain carries TRBV27 and TRBJ2-3, with 9 bases lining up with TRBD2. Germline V gene lookup returns CDR1 MNHEY and CDR2 SMNVEV (reference sequence). CDR3 length equals 15 residues. Trimming took 3 bases from V and 2 from J; bases not matched to a gene: 3.

The chain is built from TRBV2 and TRBJ2-7, with a possible D match to TRBD1 (5 bases). Germline V CDR1 and CDR2: SNHLY, FYNNEI. V gave up 8 bases and J gave up 5 bases, with 13 bases separating them. The CDR3 runs 12 residues. CDR3 sequence reads: CASGFQGHEQYF. The CDR3 DNA is TGTGCCAGCGGCTTTCAGGGCCACGAGCAGTACTTC.

This clonotype was counted once. The chain has TRBV20-1 and TRBJ2-7; D is undetermined. Trimming pared 6 bases from V and 3 bases from J, leaving 18 bases between. Germline V gene sequence: CDR1 DFQATT, CDR2 SNEGSKA (reference sequence). The CDR3 consists of 14 residues. CDR3 amino acids: CSAGMDGDRYEQYF. DNA of the CDR3: TGCAGTGCCGGAATGGACGGAGACCGCTACGAGCAGTACTTC.

The chain combines TRBV5-6 with TRBJ2-5; D is possibly TRBD2 (6 bases). Per germline, CDR1 SGHDT and CDR2 YYEEEE. The V and J ends lost 2 bases and 4 bases respectively, with 15 bases between them. CDR3 length: 15 residues. CDR3 loop: CASSLLAAGAETQYF. The CDR3 coding sequence is TGTGCCAGCAGCTTACTCGCAGCGGGCGCAGAGACCCAGTACTTC.

This rearrangement joins TRBV9 to TRBJ2-7, with a weak D call TRBD2 (6 bases). The CDR3 contains 18 residues. Germline V gene data show CDR1 as SGDLS and CDR2 as YYNGEE. Trimming removed 0 bases from V and 2 bases from J, with 21 bases in between. The CDR3 coding sequence is TGTGCCAGCAGCGTAGACCCTAGCGCGAGGGAGCTAGCCTACGAGCAGTACTTC. It codes for CASSVDPSARELAYEQYF.

The chain carries TRBV11-2 and TRBJ1-1, with D unresolved. V shed 5 bases and J shed 6 bases, with 13 bases lying between them. The germline gives CDR1 SGHAT, CDR2 FQNNGV. The CDR3 has 13 amino acids. The CDR3 sequence: CASSPATQAEAFF. The CDR3 DNA reads TGTGCCAGCAGCCCCGCAACCCAAGCTGAAGCTTTCTTT.

V usage is TRBV20-1 and J usage is TRBJ1-1; D remains ambiguous. The CDR3 runs 11 residues. CDR1 DFQATT and CDR2 SNEGSKA come from the germline V gene (reference sequence). In nucleotides, the CDR3 is TGCACCTTTAGAGAACAGCGAGAAGCTTTCTTT. This encodes CTFREQREAFF.

The rearrangement links TRBV9 to TRBJ1-1, with a tentative D call TRBD1 (5 bases). The CDR3 runs to 15 residues. The V end lost 6 bases, the J end lost 0 bases, and 15 bases lay between the germline ends. Looked up from germline, CDR1 is SGDLS and CDR2 is YYNGEE. The CDR3 loop reads CASNPWGSMNTEAFF. CDR3 bases: TGTGCCAGCAACCCCTGGGGCAGTATGAACACTGAAGCTTTCTTT. The full variable domain, its missing parts supplied by reference TRBV9 and TRBJ1-1, is DSGVTQTPKHLITATGQRVTLRCSPRSGDLSVYWYQQSLDQGLQFLIQYYNGEERAKGNILERFSAQQFPDLHSELNLSSLELGDSALYFCASNPWGSMNTEAFFGQGTRLTVV.

This clonotype was observed a few times. The J gene is TRBJ1-1, the V gene TRBV6-1; no firm D call. In germline, CDR1 is MNHNS, CDR2 SASEGT. The V end lost 6 bases, the J end lost 2 bases, and 16 bases lay between the germline ends. CDR3 size: 15 residues. Here the CDR3 reads CASRTLREKNTEAFF. In DNA, the CDR3 is TGTGCCAGCAGGACGCTCCGGGAAAAAAACACTGAAGCTTTCTTT.

The chain has TRBV20-1 and TRBJ1-5; D might be TRBD1 (6 bases). CDR3 size: 14 residues. Trimming shortened V by 6 bases and J by 3 bases, and 15 bases separated the two germline ends. CDR1 DFQATT and CDR2 SNEGSKA come from the germline V gene (reference sequence). CDR3 loop: CSARFRDNNQPQHF. The CDR3 nucleotides are TGCAGTGCCCGTTTCCGGGACAACAATCAGCCCCAGCATTTT.

The chain joins TRBV28 to TRBJ2-5; no clear D. CDR1 is MDHEN and CDR2 is SYDVKM in the germline V gene. The CDR3 covers 14 residues. Trimming left V 5 bases short and J 4 bases short, with 14 bases between. The CDR3 DNA reads TGTGCCAGCAGTCTCCTCTTTGACTCAGAGACCCAGTACTTC. Its translation is CASSLLFDSETQYF.

This clonotype was seen only a few times. The chain carries TRBV27 and TRBJ1-5; D is undetermined. The V and J ends lost 2 bases and 7 bases respectively, with 6 bases between them. This CDR3 spans 12 amino acids. The germline V gene has CDR1 MNHEY and CDR2 SMNVEV (reference sequence). The CDR3 DNA reads TGTGCCAGCAGTTTAATCGGGCAGCCCCAGCATTTT. Translated: CASSLIGQPQHF.

This clonotype was recorded once. The chain has TRBV28 and TRBJ2-7; TRBD2 matches 11 bases. Trimming removed 1 base from V and 4 bases from J; junction bases left unmatched: 6. The CDR3 has 16 amino acids. In germline, CDR1 is MDHEN, CDR2 SYDVKM. The CDR3 DNA sequence: TGTGCCAGCAGTTTATCGGCCGGGACTAGCGGATACGAGCAGTACTTC. It yields the protein CASSLSAGTSGYEQYF.

The sample holds one count of this clonotype. This rearrangement joins TRBV25-1 to TRBJ1-1; D may be TRBD1 (5 bases). V was trimmed by 8 bases and J by 3 bases, leaving 22 bases between them. Germline CDR1 reads MGHDK; CDR2 reads SYGVNS. The CDR3 covers 16 residues. For the CDR3, the DNA is TGTGCCAGCTCCCCAACGGTGAGGGGCTGGTACACTGAAGCTTTCTTT. Protein product: CASSPTVRGWYTEAFF.

V gene TRBV10-2 combines with J gene TRBJ2-7; D unresolved. The CDR3 totals 13 residues. Trimming removed 2 bases at V and 1 base at J, with 6 bases between. Germline V gives CDR1 WSHSY, CDR2 SAAADI. The CDR3 is CASSEDTSYEQYF. CDR3 bases: TGCGCCAGCAGTGAGGACACTTCCTACGAGCAGTACTTC.

This CDR3 reads CASSSSLTGELFF. The CDR3 coding sequence is TGTGCCAGCAGTTCCTCCCTCACCGGGGAGCTGTTTTTT. The chain employs TRBV12-3 or TRBV12-4 and TRBJ2-2; D unclear. The length of the CDR3 is 13 residues. With 4 bases removed from V and 4 bases from J, the gap between germline ends came to 7 bases.

V gene TRBV11-2 combines with J gene TRBJ2-1, with TRBD2 as a possible D gene (5 bases). CDR3 size: 14 residues. Germline assignment: CDR1 SGHAT and CDR2 FQNNGV. V was pared by 6 bases and J by 4 bases, with 13 bases between. CDR3 residues: CASSLGGPYNEQFF. For the CDR3, the DNA is TGTGCCAGCAGTTTGGGCGGGCCGTACAATGAGCAGTTCTTC.

This rearrangement joins TRBV28 to TRBJ1-5; D gene uncertain. The CDR3 loop spans 15 amino acids. Trimming took off 3 bases at V and 0 bases at J, with 9 bases between the two ends. Per germline, CDR1 MDHEN and CDR2 SYDVKM. In DNA, the CDR3 is TGTGCCAGCAGTTTCCGGTTGACTAGCAATCAGCCCCAGCATTTT. It yields the protein CASSFRLTSNQPQHF.

The V and J genes are TRBV10-3 and TRBJ2-5; D is possibly TRBD2 (7 bases). There are 14 residues in the CDR3. CDR1 is ENHRY, CDR2 SYGVKD, per germline. V lost 8 bases and J 2 bases, leaving 15 bases between the germline ends. The CDR3 DNA reads as TGTGCCATCGCGAGGAAGGGGGGGCAAGAGACCCAGTACTTC. This translates into CAIARKGGQETQYF.